Here is one T cell receptor beta chain with its context. Its antigen is as yet unknown. Profiling relied on immunoSEQ multiplex PCR, and the TCRdb table lists in-frame clones only, not all of them. The sample gives about 12,000 clones, about 77% of which show up once; 2.2% is in the top ten. These data belong to a study of chemoradiotherapy in HPV16-positive cancers. Study context: Functional T-cell assays on a couple of HPV16-positive patients' cells defined candidate HPV-specific clones and common TCR motifs.

CDR1 is SGHNT and CDR2 is YYREEE in the germline V gene (reference sequence). V lost 4 bases to trimming and J lost 4 bases, with 8 bases between them. This CDR3 region has 13 residues. Study-wide results and caveats: Non-HPV-specific T cells did not expand in tumors during treatment, whereas candidate HPV-specific clones and E7-related motifs did.

The receptor was isolated from a human donor with HPV-associated anogenital cancer. Sampling took place from a patient who underwent chemoradiotherapy. The chain joins TRBV5-4 to TRBJ2-2; D perhaps matches TRBD2 (6 bases). Written as DNA, the CDR3 is TGTGCCAGCAGCGGGGGGACCACCGGGGAGCTGTTTTTT. The encoded protein is CASSGGTTGELFF.